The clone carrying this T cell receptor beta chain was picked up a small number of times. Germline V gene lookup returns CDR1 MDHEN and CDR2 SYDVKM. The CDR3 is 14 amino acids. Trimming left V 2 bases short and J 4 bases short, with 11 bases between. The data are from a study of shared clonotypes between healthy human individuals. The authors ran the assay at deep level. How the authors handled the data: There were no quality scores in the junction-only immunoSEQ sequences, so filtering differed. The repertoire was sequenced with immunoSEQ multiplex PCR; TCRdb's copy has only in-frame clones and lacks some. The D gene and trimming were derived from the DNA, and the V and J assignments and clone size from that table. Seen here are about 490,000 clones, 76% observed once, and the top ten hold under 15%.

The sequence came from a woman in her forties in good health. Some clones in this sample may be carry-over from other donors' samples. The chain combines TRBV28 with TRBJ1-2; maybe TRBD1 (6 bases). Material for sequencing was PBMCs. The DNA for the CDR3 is TGTGCCAGCAGTTTAACCAGGGGATCCTATGGCTACACCTTC. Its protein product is CASSLTRGSYGYTF.